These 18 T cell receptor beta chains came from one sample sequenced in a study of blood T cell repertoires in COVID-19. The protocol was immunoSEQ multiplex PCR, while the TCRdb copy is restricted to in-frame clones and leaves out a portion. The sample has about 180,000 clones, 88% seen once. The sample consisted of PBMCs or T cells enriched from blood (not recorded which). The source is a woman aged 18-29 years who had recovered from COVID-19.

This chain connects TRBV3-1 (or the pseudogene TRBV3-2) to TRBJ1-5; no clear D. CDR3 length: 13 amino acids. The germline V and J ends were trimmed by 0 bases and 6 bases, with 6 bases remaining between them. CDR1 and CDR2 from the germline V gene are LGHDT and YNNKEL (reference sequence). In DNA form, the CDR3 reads TGTGCCAGCAGCCAAGAAAACAGTCAGCCCCAGCATTTT. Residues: CASSQENSQPQHF.

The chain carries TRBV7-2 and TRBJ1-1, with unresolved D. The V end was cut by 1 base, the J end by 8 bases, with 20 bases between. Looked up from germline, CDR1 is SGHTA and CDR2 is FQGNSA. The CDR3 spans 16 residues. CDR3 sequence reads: CASSLVGGVGISEAFF. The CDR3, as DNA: TGTGCCAGCAGCTTAGTAGGCGGGGTGGGGATTAGCGAAGCTTTCTTT. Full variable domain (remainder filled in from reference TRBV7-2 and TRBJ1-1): GAGVSQSPSNKVTEKGKDVELRCDPISGHTALYWYRQSLGQGLEFLIYFQGNSAPDKSGLPSDRFSAERTGGSVSTLTIQRTQQEDSAVYLCASSLVGGVGISEAFFGQGTRLTVV.

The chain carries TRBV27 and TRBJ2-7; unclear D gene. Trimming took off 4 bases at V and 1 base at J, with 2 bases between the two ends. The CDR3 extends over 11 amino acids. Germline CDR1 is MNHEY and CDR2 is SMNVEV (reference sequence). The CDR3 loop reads CASSSSYEQYF. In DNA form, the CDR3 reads TGTGCCAGCAGTTCATCCTACGAGCAGTACTTC.

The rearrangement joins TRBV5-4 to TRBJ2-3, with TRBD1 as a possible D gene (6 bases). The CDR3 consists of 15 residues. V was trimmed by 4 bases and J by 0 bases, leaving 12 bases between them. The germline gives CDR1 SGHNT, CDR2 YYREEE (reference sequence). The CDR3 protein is CASSPYTGSTDTQYF. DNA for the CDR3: TGTGCCAGCAGCCCATATACAGGGAGCACAGATACGCAGTATTTT.

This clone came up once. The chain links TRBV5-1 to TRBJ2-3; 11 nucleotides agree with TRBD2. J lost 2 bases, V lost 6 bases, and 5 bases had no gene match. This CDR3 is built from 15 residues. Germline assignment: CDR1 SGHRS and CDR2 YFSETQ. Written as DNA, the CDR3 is TGCGCCAGCACCAGGACTAGCGGGCTCACAGATACGCAGTATTTT. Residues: CASTRTSGLTDTQYF.

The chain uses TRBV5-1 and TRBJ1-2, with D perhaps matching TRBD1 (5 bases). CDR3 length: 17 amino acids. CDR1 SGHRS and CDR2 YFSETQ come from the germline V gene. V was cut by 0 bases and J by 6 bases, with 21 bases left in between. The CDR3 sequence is CASSLAEYWQGGNGYTF. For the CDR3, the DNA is TGCGCCAGCAGCTTGGCCGAGTATTGGCAGGGAGGTAATGGCTACACCTTC.

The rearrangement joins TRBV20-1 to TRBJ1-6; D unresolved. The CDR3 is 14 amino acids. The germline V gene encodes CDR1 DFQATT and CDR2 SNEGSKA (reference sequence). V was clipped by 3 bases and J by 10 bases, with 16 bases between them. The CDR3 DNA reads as TGCAGTGCTAGTGCTGGGTCGGGGTCCTCACCCCTCCACTTT. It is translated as CSASAGSGSSPLHF.

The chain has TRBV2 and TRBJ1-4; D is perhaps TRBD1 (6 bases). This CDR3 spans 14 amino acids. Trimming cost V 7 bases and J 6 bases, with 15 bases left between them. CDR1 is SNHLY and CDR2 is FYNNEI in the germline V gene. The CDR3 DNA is TGTGCCAGCATCCGTCAGGGGTGGGATGAAAAACTGTTTTTT. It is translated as CASIRQGWDEKLFF. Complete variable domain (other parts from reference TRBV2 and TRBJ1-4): EPEVTQTPSHQVTQMGQEVILRCVPISNHLYFYWYRQILGQKVEFLVSFYNNEISEKSEIFDDQFSVERPDGSNFTLKIRSTKLEDSAMYFCASIRQGWDEKLFFGSGTQLSVL.

CDR3 coding DNA: TGTGCCAGCAGCTTTCGACAGGGTGGCTACACCTTC. This codes for CASSFRQGGYTF. The chain joins TRBV12-1 to TRBJ1-2; the table gives TRBD1 as D, unverified against the DNA. TRBV12-1 is tagged as a pseudogene. This CDR3 has 12 amino acids.

CDR3 nucleotide sequence: TGTGCCAGCAGCTTAGGACTAGCGGGCACAGATACGCAGTATTTT. Protein product: CASSLGLAGTDTQYF. The chain joins TRBV7-9 to TRBJ2-3, with 9 nucleotides matching TRBD2. J was trimmed by 1 base and V by 1 base; bases with no gene match: 0. CDR1 and CDR2 from the germline V gene are SEHNR and FQNEAQ (reference sequence). The CDR3 is made up of 15 amino acids.

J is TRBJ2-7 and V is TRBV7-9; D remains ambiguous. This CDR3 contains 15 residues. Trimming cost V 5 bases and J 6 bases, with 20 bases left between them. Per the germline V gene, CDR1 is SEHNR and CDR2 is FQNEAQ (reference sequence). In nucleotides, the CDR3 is TGTGCCAGCAGCGGATCCCAGGCTCTCCCCGCCGAGCAGTACTTC. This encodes CASSGSQALPAEQYF.

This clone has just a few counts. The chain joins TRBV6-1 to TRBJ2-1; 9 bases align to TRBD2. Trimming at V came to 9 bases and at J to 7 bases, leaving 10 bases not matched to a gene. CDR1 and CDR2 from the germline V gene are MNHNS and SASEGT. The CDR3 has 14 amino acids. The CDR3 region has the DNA TGTGCCAGTCAGTGGGGACTAGCAGAAAATGAGCAGTTCTTC. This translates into CASQWGLAENEQFF.

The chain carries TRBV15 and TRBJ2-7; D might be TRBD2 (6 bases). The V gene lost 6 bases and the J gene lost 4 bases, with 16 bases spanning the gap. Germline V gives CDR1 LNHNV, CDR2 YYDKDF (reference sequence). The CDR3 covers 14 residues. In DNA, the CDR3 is TGTGCCACCAGTCCTGACCGGGAGTTGTACGAGCAGTACTTC. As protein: CATSPDRELYEQYF.

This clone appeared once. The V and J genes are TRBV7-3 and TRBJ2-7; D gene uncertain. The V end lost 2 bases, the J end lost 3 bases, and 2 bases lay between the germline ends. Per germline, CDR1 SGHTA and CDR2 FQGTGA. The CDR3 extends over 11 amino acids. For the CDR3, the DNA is TGTGCCAGCAGCTTACTCTACGAGCAGTACTTC. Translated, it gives CASSLLYEQYF.

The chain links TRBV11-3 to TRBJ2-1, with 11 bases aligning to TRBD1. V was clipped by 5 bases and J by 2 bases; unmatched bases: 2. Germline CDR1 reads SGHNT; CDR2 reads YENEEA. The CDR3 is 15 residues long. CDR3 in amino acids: CASSQDRGPYNEQFF. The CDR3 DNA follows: TGTGCCAGCAGCCAGGACAGGGGGCCCTACAATGAGCAGTTCTTC. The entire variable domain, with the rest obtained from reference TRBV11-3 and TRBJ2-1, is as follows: EAGVVQSPRYKIIEKKQPVAFWCNPISGHNTLYWYLQNLGQGPELLIRYENEEAVDDSQLPKDRFSAERLKGVDSTLKIQPAELGDSAVYLCASSQDRGPYNEQFFGPGTRLTVL.

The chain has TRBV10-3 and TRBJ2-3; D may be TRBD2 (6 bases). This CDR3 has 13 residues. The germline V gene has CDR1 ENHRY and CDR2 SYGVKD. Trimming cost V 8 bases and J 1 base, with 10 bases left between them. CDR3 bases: TGTGCCATCGGGGCTAGCGGCACAGATACGCAGTATTTT. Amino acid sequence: CAIGASGTDTQYF.

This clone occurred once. For the CDR3, the DNA is TGCGCCAGCAGCTTGGTGGCAGGGGGAGAGTATGGCTACACCTTC. This gives the protein CASSLVAGGEYGYTF. The chain uses TRBV5-1 and TRBJ1-2, with TRBD1 matching 7 bases. Germline V lookup: CDR1 SGHRS, CDR2 YFSETQ. This CDR3 contains 15 residues. Unmatched junction bases numbered 7, after V lost 0 bases and J lost 5 bases. Full variable domain (remainder filled in from reference TRBV5-1 and TRBJ1-2): KAGVTQTPRYLIKTRGQQVTLSCSPISGHRSVSWYQQTPGQGLQFLFEYFSETQRNKGNFPGRFSGRQFSNSRSEMNVSTLELGDSALYLCASSLVAGGEYGYTFGSGTRLTVV.

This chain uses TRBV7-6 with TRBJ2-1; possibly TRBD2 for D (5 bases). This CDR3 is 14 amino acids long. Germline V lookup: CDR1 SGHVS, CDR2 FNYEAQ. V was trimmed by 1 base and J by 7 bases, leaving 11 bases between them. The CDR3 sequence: CASSLEGLSNEQFF. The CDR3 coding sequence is TGTGCCAGCAGCTTAGAAGGACTTTCGAATGAGCAGTTCTTC.